This T cell receptor beta chain was captured in a study of graft-versus-host responses after intestinal transplantation. Sequencing used immunoSEQ multiplex PCR; TCRdb keeps in-frame clones, though not all of them. Of about 19,000 clones in the sample, approximately 70% were seen once. Lamina propria and intraepithelial lymphocytes were released by processing graft tissue. The CDR3 is 15 residues long. Trimming at V came to 6 bases and at J to 1 base, leaving 6 bases not matched to a gene. Germline V gene lookup returns CDR1 MNHEY and CDR2 SMNVEV (reference sequence). The sequenced sample was ileum tissue, obtained about 21 days after intestinal transplant. The sequence came from a human patient who received an intestinal transplant, so some T cells may come from the graft donor. The chain couples TRBV27 to TRBJ1-5; 7 bases agree with TRBD1. The CDR3 sequence is CASRTDRRSNQPQHF. The CDR3 nucleotides are TGTGCCAGCAGGACGGACAGGAGGAGCAATCAGCCCCAGCATTTT.